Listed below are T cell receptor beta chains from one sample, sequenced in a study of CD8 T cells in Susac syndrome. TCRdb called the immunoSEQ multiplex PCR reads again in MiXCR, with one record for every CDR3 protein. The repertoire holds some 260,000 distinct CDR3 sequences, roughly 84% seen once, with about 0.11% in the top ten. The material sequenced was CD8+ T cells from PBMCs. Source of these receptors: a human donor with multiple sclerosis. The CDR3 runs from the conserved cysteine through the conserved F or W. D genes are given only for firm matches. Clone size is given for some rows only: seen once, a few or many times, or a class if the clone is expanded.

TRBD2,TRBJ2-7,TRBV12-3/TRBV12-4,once,CASSLAGEGPYEQYF,TGTGCCAGCAGTTTGGCGGGAGAGGGCCCCTACGAGCAGTACTTC
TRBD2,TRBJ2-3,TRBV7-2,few,CASSYLAGRTDTQYF,TGTGCCAGCAGCTACTTAGCGGGACGGACAGATACGCAGTATTTT
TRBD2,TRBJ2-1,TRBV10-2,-,CASSLAGVSDEQFF,TGCGCCAGCTCCCTAGCGGGAGTTAGCGATGAGCAGTTCTTC
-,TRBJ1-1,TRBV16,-,CASSQYRNTEAFF,TGTGCCAGCAGCCAATACAGGAACACTGAAGCTTTCTTT
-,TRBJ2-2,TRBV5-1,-,CASSSFPEANTGELFF,TGCGCCAGCAGCTCTTTCCCGGAAGCGAACACCGGGGAGCTGTTTTTT
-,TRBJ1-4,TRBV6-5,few,CASSYRQNEKLFF,TGTGCCAGCAGTTACCGACAGAATGAAAAACTGTTTTTT
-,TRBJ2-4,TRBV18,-,CASSPGPRPIQYF,TGTGCCAGCTCACCGGGGCCCCGGCCCATTCAGTACTTC
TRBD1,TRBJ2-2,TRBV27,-,CAILTGGNTGELFF,TGTGCCATCCTGACAGGGGGAAACACCGGGGAGCTGTTTTTT
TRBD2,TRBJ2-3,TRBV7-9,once,CASSSSGTSPHTQYF,TGTGCCAGCAGCTCGTCCGGGACTAGCCCCCATACGCAGTATTTT
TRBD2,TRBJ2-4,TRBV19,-,CASSIPSSGRIPREKNIQYF,TGTGCCAGTAGTATCCCCTCCAGCGGGAGAATTCCCCGGGAAAAAAACATTCAGTACTTC
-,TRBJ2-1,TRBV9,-,CASGETSSYNEQFF,TGTGCCAGCGGGGAGACTAGTTCCTACAATGAGCAGTTCTTC
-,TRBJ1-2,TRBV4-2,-,CASSQGVENYYGYTF,TGTGCCAGCAGCCAAGGCGTAGAGAATTACTATGGCTACACCTTC
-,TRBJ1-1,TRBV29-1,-,CSAVGGTEAFF,TGCAGCGCGGTCGGGGGCACTGAAGCTTTCTTT
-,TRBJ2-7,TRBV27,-,CASSSDPTTYEQYF,TGTGCCAGCAGTTCCGACCCTACGACCTACGAGCAGTACTTC
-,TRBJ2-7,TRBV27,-,CASSWGLGTASYEQYF,TGTGCCAGCAGTTGGGGCCTCGGGACGGCCTCCTACGAGCAGTACTTC
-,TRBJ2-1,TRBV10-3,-,CAISEYQGDEQFF,TGTGCCATCAGTGAGTATCAAGGGGATGAGCAGTTCTTC
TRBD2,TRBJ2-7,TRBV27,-,CASSSLAGGPHEQYF,TGTGCCAGCAGTTCACTAGCGGGAGGGCCACACGAGCAGTACTTC
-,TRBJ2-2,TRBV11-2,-,CASSPEVSTGELFF,TGTGCCAGCAGCCCGGAAGTTTCCACCGGGGAGCTGTTTTTT
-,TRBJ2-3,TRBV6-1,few,CASSEGLRTTDTQYF,TGTGCCAGCAGTGAAGGTTTGCGGACCACAGATACGCAGTATTTT
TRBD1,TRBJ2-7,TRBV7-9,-,CASSLEEGQGLEQYF,TGTGCCAGCAGCTTAGAAGAGGGACAGGGTCTCGAGCAGTACTTC
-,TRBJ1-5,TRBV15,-,CATSARNQPQHF,TGTGCCACCAGCGCTCGAAATCAGCCCCAGCATTTT
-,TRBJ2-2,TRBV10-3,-,CAISEGRFRNTGELFF,TGTGCCATCAGTGAGGGCAGATTCAGGAACACCGGGGAGCTGTTTTTT